These 3 T cell receptor beta chains share one sample of origin, sequenced in a study of blood T cells in healthy people across ages. Together with a sample-barcoded 5' primer, a J-beta primer mix was included in a second PCR lasting about 6 to 11 cycles. TCRdb re-analysed the 5' RACE reads in MiXCR, keeping a single row per CDR3 protein. The sample has just under 900,000 distinct CDR3 sequences, around 30% seen once; the top ten hold 15% to 20%. Sample: blood. All receptors come from an elderly woman in good health.

In its sample, this clonotype was seen many times. The chain couples TRBV20-1 to TRBJ2-1; either TRBD1 or TRBD2 may supply D (6 bases each). CDR1 and CDR2 from the germline V gene are DFQATT and SNEGSKA (reference sequence). Between the trimmed V and J ends, which lost 6 bases and 5 bases, there was a span of 20 bases. The CDR3 spans 15 residues. Here the CDR3 DNA reads TGCAGTGCCTACCGTGGGGGGCGGGGAAACAATGAGCAGTTCTTC. This translates into CSAYRGGRGNNEQFF.

The gene calls are TRBV12-3 or TRBV12-4 and TRBJ2-2; TRBD1 matches at 9 bases. The CDR3 spans 15 residues. V lost 6 bases, J lost 4 bases, and 6 bases stayed unmatched. Written as DNA, the CDR3 is TGTGCCAGCAGACGACAGGGGGGGAGCACCGGGGAGCTGTTTTTT. Translated, it gives CASRRQGGSTGELFF.

Regarding this clonotype: A much larger clone is a single base away; this may be a read error. This chain uses TRBV14 with TRBJ2-1; possibly TRBD2 for D (5 bases). CDR1 is SGHDN, CDR2 FVKESK, per germline. V dropped 8 bases and J dropped 5 bases, with 10 bases sitting between them. The CDR3 totals 12 residues. CDR3 loop: CASGSHDNEQFF. DNA of the CDR3: TGTGCCAGCGGGAGTCACGACAATGAGCAGTTCTTC.